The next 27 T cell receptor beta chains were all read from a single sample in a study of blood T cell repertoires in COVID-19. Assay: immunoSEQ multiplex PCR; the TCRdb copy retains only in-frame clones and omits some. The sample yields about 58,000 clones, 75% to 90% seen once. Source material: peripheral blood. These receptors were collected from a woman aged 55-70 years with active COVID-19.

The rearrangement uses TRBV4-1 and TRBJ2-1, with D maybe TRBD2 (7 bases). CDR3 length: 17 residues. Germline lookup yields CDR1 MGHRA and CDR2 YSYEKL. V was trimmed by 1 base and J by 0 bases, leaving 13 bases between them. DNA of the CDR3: TGCGCCAGCAGCCAAGGCGGGGGCCGGGGCTCCTACAATGAGCAGTTCTTC. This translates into CASSQGGGRGSYNEQFF.

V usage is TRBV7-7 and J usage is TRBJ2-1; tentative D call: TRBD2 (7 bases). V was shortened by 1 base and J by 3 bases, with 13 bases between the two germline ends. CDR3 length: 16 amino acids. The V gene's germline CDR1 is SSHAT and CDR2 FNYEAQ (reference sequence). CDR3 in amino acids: CASSLGRGAGYNEQFF. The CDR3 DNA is TGTGCCAGCAGCTTAGGTCGGGGGGCGGGCTACAATGAGCAGTTCTTC.

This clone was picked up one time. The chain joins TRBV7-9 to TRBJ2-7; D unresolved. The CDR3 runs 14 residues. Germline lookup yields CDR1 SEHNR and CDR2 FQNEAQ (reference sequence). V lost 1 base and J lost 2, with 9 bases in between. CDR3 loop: CASSLVRRPYEQYF. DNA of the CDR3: TGTGCCAGCAGCTTAGTGCGCAGGCCCTACGAGCAGTACTTC.

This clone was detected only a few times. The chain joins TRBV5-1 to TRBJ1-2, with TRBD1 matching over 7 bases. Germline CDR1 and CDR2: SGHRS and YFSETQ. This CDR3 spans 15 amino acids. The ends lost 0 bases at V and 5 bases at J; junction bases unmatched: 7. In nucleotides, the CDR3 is TGCGCCAGCAGCTTGGGGGACAGTGTTTTGTATGGCTACACCTTC. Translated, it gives CASSLGDSVLYGYTF.

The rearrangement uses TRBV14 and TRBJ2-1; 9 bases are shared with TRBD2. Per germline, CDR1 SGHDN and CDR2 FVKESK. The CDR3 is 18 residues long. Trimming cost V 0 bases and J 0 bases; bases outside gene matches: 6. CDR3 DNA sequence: TGTGCCAGCAGCCAAGATTGGCTAGCGGGGACCTCCTACAATGAGCAGTTCTTC. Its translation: CASSQDWLAGTSYNEQFF.

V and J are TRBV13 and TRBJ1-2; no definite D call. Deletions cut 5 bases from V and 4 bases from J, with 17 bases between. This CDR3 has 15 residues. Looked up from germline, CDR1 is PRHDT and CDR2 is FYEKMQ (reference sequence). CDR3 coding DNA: TGTGCCAGCAGCCCCGACCTCGGGTCCGTCTATGGCTACACCTTC. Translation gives CASSPDLGSVYGYTF.

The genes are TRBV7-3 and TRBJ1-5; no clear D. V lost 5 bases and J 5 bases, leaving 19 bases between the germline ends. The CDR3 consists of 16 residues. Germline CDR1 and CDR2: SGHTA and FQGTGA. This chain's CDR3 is CASSPCRPKRDQPQHF. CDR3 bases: TGTGCCAGCAGCCCCTGCCGCCCGAAACGGGATCAGCCCCAGCATTTT. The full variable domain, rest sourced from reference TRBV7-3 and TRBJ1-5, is GAGVSQTPSNKVTEKGKYVELRCDPISGHTALYWYRQSLGQGPEFLIYFQGTGAADDSGLPNDRFFAVRPEGSVSTLKIQRTERGDSAVYLCASSPCRPKRDQPQHFGDGTRLSIL.

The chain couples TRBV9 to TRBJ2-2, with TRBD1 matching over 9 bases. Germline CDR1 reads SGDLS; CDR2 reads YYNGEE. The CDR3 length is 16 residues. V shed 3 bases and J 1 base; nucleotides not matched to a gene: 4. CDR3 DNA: TGTGCCAGCAGCGCACGGGACAGGGTGAACACCGGGGAGCTGTTTTTT. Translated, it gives CASSARDRVNTGELFF.

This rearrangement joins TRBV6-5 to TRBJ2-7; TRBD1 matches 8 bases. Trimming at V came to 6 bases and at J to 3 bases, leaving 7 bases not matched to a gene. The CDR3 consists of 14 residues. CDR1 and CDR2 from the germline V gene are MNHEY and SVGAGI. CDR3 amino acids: CASRRDRTFYEQYF. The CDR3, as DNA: TGTGCCAGCAGAAGGGACAGGACCTTCTACGAGCAGTACTTC.

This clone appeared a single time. DNA for the CDR3: TGTGCCAACCGGGACTCCAATGGGGCTGGCTACACCTTC. Translated: CANRDSNGAGYTF. The J gene is TRBJ1-2, the V gene TRBV10-3; tentatively, D is TRBD1 (5 bases). Trimming took off 10 bases at V and 7 bases at J, with 19 bases between the two ends. The CDR3 contains 13 residues. From germline, CDR1 is ENHRY and CDR2 SYGVKD.

CDR3 nucleotides: TGCGCCAGCAGCCCCTCTTTTCAGGGGGAAGCTTTCTTT. Protein product: CASSPSFQGEAFF. This chain uses TRBV5-1 with TRBJ1-1, with D possibly TRBD1 on 6 matching bases. V was trimmed by 4 bases and J by 8 bases, leaving 15 bases between them. Per germline, CDR1 SGHRS and CDR2 YFSETQ. This CDR3 is 13 amino acids long. Full variable domain (rest looked up from reference TRBV5-1 and TRBJ1-1): KAGVTQTPRYLIKTRGQQVTLSCSPISGHRSVSWYQQTPGQGLQFLFEYFSETQRNKGNFPGRFSGRQFSNSRSEMNVSTLELGDSALYLCASSPSFQGEAFFGQGTRLTVV.

The DNA of the CDR3 is TGTGCCAGCAGTTACTCCCCCCGGGACAGGGGAGGAAAACTGTTTTTT. This translates into CASSYSPRDRGGKLFF. V usage is TRBV6-5 and J usage is TRBJ1-4; TRBD1 matches at 10 bases. This CDR3 spans 16 amino acids. After removal of 0 bases from V and 10 bases from J, the junction contained 8 bases not matched to a gene. Germline V gene data show CDR1 as MNHEY and CDR2 as SVGAGI.

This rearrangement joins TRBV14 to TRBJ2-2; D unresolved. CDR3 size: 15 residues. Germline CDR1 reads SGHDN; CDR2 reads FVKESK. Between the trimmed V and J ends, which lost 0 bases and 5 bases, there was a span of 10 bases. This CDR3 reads CASSQDASYTGELFF. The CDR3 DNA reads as TGTGCCAGCAGCCAAGACGCCAGTTATACCGGGGAGCTGTTTTTT.

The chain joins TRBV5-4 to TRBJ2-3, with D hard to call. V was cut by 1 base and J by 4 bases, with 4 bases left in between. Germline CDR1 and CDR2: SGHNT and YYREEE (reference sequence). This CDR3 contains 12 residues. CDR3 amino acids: CASSLSADTQYF. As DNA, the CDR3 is TGTGCCAGCAGCTTGTCCGCAGATACGCAGTATTTT.

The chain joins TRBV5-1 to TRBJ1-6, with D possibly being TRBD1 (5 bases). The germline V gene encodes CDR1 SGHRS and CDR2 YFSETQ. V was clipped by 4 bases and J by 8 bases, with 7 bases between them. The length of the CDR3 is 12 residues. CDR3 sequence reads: CASSLGDSPLHF. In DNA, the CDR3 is TGCGCCAGCAGCCTAGGGGATTCACCCCTCCACTTT.

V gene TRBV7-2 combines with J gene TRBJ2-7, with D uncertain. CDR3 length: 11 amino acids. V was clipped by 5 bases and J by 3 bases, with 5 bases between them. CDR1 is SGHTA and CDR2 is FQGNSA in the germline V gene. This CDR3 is CASSRYYEQYF. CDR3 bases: TGTGCCAGCAGCCGTTACTACGAGCAGTACTTC.

CDR3 loop: CASSGYRDRGRSGELFF. The CDR3, as DNA: TGTGCCAGCAGTGGTTACCGGGACAGGGGGCGTAGCGGGGAGCTGTTTTTT. This chain connects TRBV6-1 to TRBJ2-2, with 12 bases fitting TRBD1. Germline values: CDR1 MNHNS, CDR2 SASEGT. The junction had 10 bases not matched to a gene; V was cut back by 4 bases and J by 7 bases. CDR3 size: 17 residues.

The CDR3 DNA follows: TGTGCCAGCAGCTTTGGGCACAGGCCCGTTCGTCAGCCCCAGCATTTT. Protein: CASSFGHRPVRQPQHF. The genes are TRBV12-1 and TRBJ1-5; TRBD1 was called by the table and not checked on the DNA. TRBV12-1 is termed a pseudogene. CDR3 length: 16 amino acids.

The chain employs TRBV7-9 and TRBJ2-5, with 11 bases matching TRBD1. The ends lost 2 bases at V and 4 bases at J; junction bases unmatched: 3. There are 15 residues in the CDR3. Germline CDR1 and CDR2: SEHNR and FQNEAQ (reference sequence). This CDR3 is CASSLRDRGRETQYF. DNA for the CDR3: TGTGCCAGCAGCTTAAGGGACAGGGGGAGAGAGACCCAGTACTTC.

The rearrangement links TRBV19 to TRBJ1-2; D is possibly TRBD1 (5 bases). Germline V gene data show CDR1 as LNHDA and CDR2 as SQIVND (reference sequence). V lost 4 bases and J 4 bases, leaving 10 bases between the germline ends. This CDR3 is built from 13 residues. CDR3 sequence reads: CASSRGLGYGYTF. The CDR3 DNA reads TGTGCCAGTAGTAGGGGACTGGGCTATGGCTACACCTTC.

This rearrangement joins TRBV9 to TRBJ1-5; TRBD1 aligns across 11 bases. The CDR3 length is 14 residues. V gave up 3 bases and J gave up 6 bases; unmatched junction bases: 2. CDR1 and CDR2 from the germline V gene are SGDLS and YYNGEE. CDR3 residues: CASSGGQGAQPQHF. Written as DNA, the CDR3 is TGTGCCAGCAGCGGAGGACAGGGGGCTCAGCCCCAGCATTTT.

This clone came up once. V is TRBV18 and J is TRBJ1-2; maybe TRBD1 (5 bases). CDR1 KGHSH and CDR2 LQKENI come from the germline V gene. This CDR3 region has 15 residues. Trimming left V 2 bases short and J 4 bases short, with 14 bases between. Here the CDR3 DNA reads TGTGCCAGCTCACCATTCTCTTCGGGGGGCTATGGCTACACCTTC. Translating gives CASSPFSSGGYGYTF.

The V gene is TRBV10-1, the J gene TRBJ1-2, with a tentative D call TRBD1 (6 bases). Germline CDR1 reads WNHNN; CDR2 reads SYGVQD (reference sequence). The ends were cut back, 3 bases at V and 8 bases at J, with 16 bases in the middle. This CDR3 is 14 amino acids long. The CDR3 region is CASSDTGTPKGYTF. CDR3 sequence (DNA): TGCGCCAGCAGTGACACCGGGACACCGAAGGGCTACACCTTC.

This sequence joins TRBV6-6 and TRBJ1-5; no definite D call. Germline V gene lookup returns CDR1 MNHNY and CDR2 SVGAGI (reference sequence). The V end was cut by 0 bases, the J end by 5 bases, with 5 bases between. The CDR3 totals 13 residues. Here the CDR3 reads CASSYSLYQPQHF. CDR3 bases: TGTGCCAGCAGTTACTCGCTATATCAGCCCCAGCATTTT.

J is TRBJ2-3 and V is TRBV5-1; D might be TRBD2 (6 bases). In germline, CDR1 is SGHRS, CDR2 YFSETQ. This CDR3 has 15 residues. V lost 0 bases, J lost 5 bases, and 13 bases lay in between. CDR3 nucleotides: TGCGCCAGCAGCTTGGACGGGCGGGGTGGAGATACGCAGTATTTT. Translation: CASSLDGRGGDTQYF.

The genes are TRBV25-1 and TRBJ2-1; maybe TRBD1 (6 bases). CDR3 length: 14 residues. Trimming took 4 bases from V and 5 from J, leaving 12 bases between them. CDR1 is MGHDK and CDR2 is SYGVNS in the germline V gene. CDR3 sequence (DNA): TGTGCCAGCAGTGCGCCTTGGGGGCACAATGAGCAGTTCTTC. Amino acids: CASSAPWGHNEQFF.

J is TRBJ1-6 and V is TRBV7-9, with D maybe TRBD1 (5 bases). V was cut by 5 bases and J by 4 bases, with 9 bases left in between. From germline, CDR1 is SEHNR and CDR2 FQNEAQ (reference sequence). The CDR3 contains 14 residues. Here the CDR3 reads CASSRDSYNSPLHF. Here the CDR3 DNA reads TGTGCCAGCAGCCGCGACAGTTATAATTCACCCCTCCACTTT. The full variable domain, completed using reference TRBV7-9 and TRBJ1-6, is DTGVSQNPRHKITKRGQNVTFRCDPISEHNRLYWYRQTLGQGPEFLTYFQNEAQLEKSRLLSDRFSAERPKGSFSTLEIQRTEQGDSAMYLCASSRDSYNSPLHFGNGTRLTVT.